The 18 T cell receptor beta chains below come from one sample, sequenced in a study of blood T cell repertoires in COVID-19. The repertoire was sequenced with immunoSEQ multiplex PCR; TCRdb's copy has only in-frame clones and lacks some. The sample lists around 230,000 clones; around 84% were seen once. Sequencing was performed on peripheral blood. These TCRs come from a man in his forties who had recovered from COVID-19.

The genes are TRBV10-3 and TRBJ1-6; the D gene is possibly TRBD1 (6 bases). V gave up 9 bases and J gave up 6 bases, with 12 bases separating them. The CDR3 contains 13 residues. The V gene's germline CDR1 is ENHRY and CDR2 SYGVKD. The CDR3 spells CAMTGNANSPLHF. The CDR3 DNA reads TGTGCCATGACAGGAAACGCTAATTCACCCCTCCACTTT.

With respect to this clone: Other DNA sequences in this specimen translate into the identical CDR3. This sequence joins TRBV10-3 and TRBJ2-2; TRBD2 might be the D (6 bases). The V end was cut by 0 bases, the J end by 2 bases, with 10 bases between. This CDR3 contains 16 residues. Germline-derived CDR1 and CDR2 are ENHRY and SYGVKD. The DNA for the CDR3 is TGTGCCATCAGTGAGTCCGGGGGTGCTAACACCGGGGAGCTGTTTTTT. As protein: CAISESGGANTGELFF.

This chain joins TRBV6-5 and TRBJ1-1; TRBD1 matches 7 bases. The CDR3 spans 14 residues. Germline V gene lookup returns CDR1 MNHEY and CDR2 SVGAGI. Germline trimming cut 8 bases from V and 1 base from J; bases unmatched to any gene: 7. The CDR3 region has the DNA TGTGCCAGCTCGAGGGGGCAGGAGAACACTGAAGCTTTCTTT. It is translated as CASSRGQENTEAFF.

The chain carries TRBV6-4 and TRBJ2-1, with 10 bases fitting TRBD2. J lost 8 bases, V lost 2 bases, and 9 bases had no gene match. The germline V gene has CDR1 MRHNA and CDR2 SNTAGT. The CDR3 length is 16 residues. The CDR3 DNA reads as TGTGCCAGCAGTGACGTTTCGAGCGGGAGGGCCCATGAGCAGTTCTTC. This sequence encodes CASSDVSSGRAHEQFF.

Notes on this clone: Other DNA sequences from this sample encode an identical CDR3 as well. The V gene is TRBV11-2, the J gene TRBJ1-2, with a tentative D call TRBD1 (6 bases). Trimming left V 3 bases short and J 3 bases short, with 14 bases between. The germline gives CDR1 SGHAT, CDR2 FQNNGV. The CDR3 length is 15 residues. The CDR3 nucleotides are TGTGCCAGCAGCTTGACAGGTATAGGCCACTATGGCTACACCTTC. Amino acids: CASSLTGIGHYGYTF. Together with reference TRBV11-2 and TRBJ1-2, the CDR3 gives the full variable domain: EAGVAQSPRYKIIEKRQSVAFWCNPISGHATLYWYQQILGQGPKLLIQFQNNGVVDDSQLPKDRFSAERLKGVDSTLKIQPAKLEDSAVYLCASSLTGIGHYGYTFGSGTRLTVV.

CDR3 region: CASSLKVPVNTGELFF. The CDR3 nucleotides are TGCGCCAGCAGCTTGAAAGTGCCAGTAAACACCGGGGAGCTGTTTTTT. This chain joins TRBV5-1 and TRBJ2-2; D ambiguous. The length of the CDR3 is 16 residues. V gave up 1 base and J gave up 2 bases, with 12 bases separating them. From germline, CDR1 is SGHRS and CDR2 YFSETQ.

The genes are TRBV7-9 and TRBJ2-5; 9 bases are a match to TRBD2. Germline V gives CDR1 SEHNR, CDR2 FQNEAQ (reference sequence). Trimming at V came to 2 bases and at J to 3 bases, leaving 10 bases not matched to a gene. CDR3 size: 17 residues. The CDR3 here is CASSLYRASGTKETQYF. CDR3 in DNA: TGTGCCAGCAGCTTATACAGGGCTAGCGGGACGAAAGAGACCCAGTACTTC.

A remark on this clone: At one boundary the junction diverges from the germline segment, which might be a read error. The gene calls are TRBV27 and TRBJ2-3, with D maybe TRBD2 (6 bases). Germline loops: CDR1 MNHEY, CDR2 SMNVEV (reference sequence). The CDR3 is 16 amino acids. CDR3 loop: CASRLKGGASTDTQYF. The CDR3 DNA reads TGTGCCAGCCGTTTAAAGGGCGGGGCTAGCACAGATACGCAGTATTTT.

This clone appeared a single time. J is TRBJ2-3 and V is TRBV12-3 or TRBV12-4; 8 nucleotides align to TRBD1. Unmatched junction bases numbered 5, after V lost 5 bases and J lost 10 bases. The CDR3 has 12 residues. The chain's CDR3 is CASSPDREAQYF. In DNA form, the CDR3 reads TGTGCCAGCAGTCCGGACAGGGAAGCGCAGTATTTT.

This clone was observed a few times. This sequence joins TRBV23-1 and TRBJ2-7; D gene ambiguous. TRBV23-1 is placed among ORFs of uncertain function. The V gene lost 0 bases and the J gene lost 0 bases, with 6 bases spanning the gap. The CDR3 sequence is 14 residues long. CDR3 amino acids: CASSQSSSSYEQYF. Here the CDR3 DNA reads TGCGCCAGCAGTCAATCTAGCAGCTCCTACGAGCAGTACTTC.

The chain combines TRBV2 with TRBJ2-5, with D perhaps TRBD2 (5 bases). The CDR3 extends over 13 amino acids. V lost 6 bases and J lost 3, with 11 bases in between. In germline, CDR1 is SNHLY, CDR2 FYNNEI. CDR3 nucleotide sequence: TGTGCCAGCAGGGTGGACTCAAAAGAGACCCAGTACTTC. As protein: CASRVDSKETQYF.

The chain employs TRBV7-2 and TRBJ2-1, with TRBD1 matching 8 bases. From germline, CDR1 is SGHTA and CDR2 FQGNSA. Trimming took 4 bases from V and 9 from J; bases not matched to a gene: 11. The CDR3 runs 15 residues. CDR3 protein: CASSSRDRSLSEQFF. DNA for the CDR3: TGTGCCAGCAGCTCCCGGGACAGGTCCTTAAGTGAGCAGTTCTTC. Variable domain in full (rest from reference TRBV7-2 and TRBJ2-1): GAGVSQSPSNKVTEKGKDVELRCDPISGHTALYWYRQSLGQGLEFLIYFQGNSAPDKSGLPSDRFSAERTGGSVSTLTIQRTQQEDSAVYLCASSSRDRSLSEQFFGPGTRLTVL.

This clone occurred once. This specimen includes other DNA sequences encoding the same CDR3. The genes are TRBV9 and TRBJ2-3; D is perhaps TRBD2 (7 bases). The CDR3 is 15 amino acids. Germline V gene sequence: CDR1 SGDLS, CDR2 YYNGEE. V dropped 1 base and J dropped 4 bases, with 13 bases sitting between them. The CDR3 DNA follows: TGTGCCAGCAGCGTATGGAGGGGGGGTGCAGATACGCAGTATTTT. This codes for CASSVWRGGADTQYF.

This chain joins TRBV11-2 and TRBJ2-3; D gene uncertain. V lost 5 bases to trimming and J lost 5 bases, with 14 bases between them. CDR3 length: 14 amino acids. Germline values: CDR1 SGHAT, CDR2 FQNNGV. CDR3 DNA: TGTGCCAGCAGCCCGTCGCCTTACGGAGATACGCAGTATTTT. Its protein is CASSPSPYGDTQYF.

This clone occurred a few times. The chain uses TRBV7-8 and TRBJ1-2; D unclear. Germline CDR1 is SGHVS and CDR2 is FQNEAQ. The length of the CDR3 is 13 residues. Trimming removed 5 bases from V and 4 bases from J, with 11 bases in between. The CDR3 sequence is CASSGRAAYGYTF. CDR3 nucleotides: TGTGCCAGCAGCGGGAGAGCCGCCTATGGCTACACCTTC.

The chain recombines TRBV4-3 with TRBJ2-5; 9 bases line up with TRBD1. CDR1 is LGHNA, CDR2 YSLEER, per germline. There are 17 residues in the CDR3. V was pared by 0 bases and J by 5 bases, with 10 bases of the junction left unmatched. The CDR3: CASSQEGRQGVTETQYF. The CDR3 DNA is TGCGCCAGCAGCCAAGAAGGGAGACAGGGGGTCACGGAGACCCAGTACTTC.

Comments on this clone: Different DNA sequences within this sample yield the same CDR3. J is TRBJ2-7 and V is TRBV11-2; D might be TRBD1 (5 bases). V was shortened by 2 bases and J by 4 bases, with 6 bases between the two germline ends. Germline CDR1 is SGHAT and CDR2 is FQNNGV. The CDR3 runs to 12 residues. In nucleotides, the CDR3 is TGTGCCAGCAGCTTAAGGGGTTACGAGCAGTACTTC. Encoded protein: CASSLRGYEQYF.

The rearrangement joins TRBV6-5 to TRBJ2-7; perhaps TRBD2 as D (5 bases). The germline V gene has CDR1 MNHEY and CDR2 SVGAGI. Trimming removed 10 bases from V and 1 base from J, with 14 bases in between. The CDR3 is 13 amino acids. The CDR3 DNA reads TGTGCCACAACCCGGGATGGTTCCTACGAGCAGTACTTC. Its translation: CATTRDGSYEQYF.